The clone carrying this T cell receptor (beta chain) was counted at least ten times. Its antigen is still unknown. This specimen belongs to a study of spatial heterogeneity in lung cancer. Across the whole study: Detection consistently captured more beta-chain sequences than alpha-chain sequences. Counts of TCR transcripts in tumor regions correlated strongly with a T cell module score (derived from matched bulk RNA-seq).

Study-level points and caveats: Counts of expanded intratumoral alpha and beta TCRs tracked tumor mutation counts.

The CDR3 runs to 14 residues. V was shortened by 8 bases and J by 6 bases, with 19 bases between the two germline ends. Looked up from germline, CDR1 is SQVTM and CDR2 is ANQGSEA. MiXCR, run by TCRdb on the 5' RACE reads, gives a single entry per CDR3 protein. The sample lists 5,400 or so distinct CDR3 sequences, roughly 7% occurring once. Noted time point: sample taken at primary tumor resection. The donors, around 71 patients with untreated early-stage non-small cell lung cancer, provided the samples. TCRs were sequenced from unsorted whole RNA of tumor, nontumor lung or PBMC. The source material was lung tumor tissue, sampled at surgery. The receptor's source is a male donor with early-stage non-small cell lung cancer. The chain couples TRBV29-1 to TRBJ1-4; D might be TRBD1 (6 bases). The CDR3 nucleotides are TGCAGCCCCCCCCGTCGGGGGCCCGATGAAAAACTGTTTTTT. Encoded protein: CSPPRRGPDEKLFF.